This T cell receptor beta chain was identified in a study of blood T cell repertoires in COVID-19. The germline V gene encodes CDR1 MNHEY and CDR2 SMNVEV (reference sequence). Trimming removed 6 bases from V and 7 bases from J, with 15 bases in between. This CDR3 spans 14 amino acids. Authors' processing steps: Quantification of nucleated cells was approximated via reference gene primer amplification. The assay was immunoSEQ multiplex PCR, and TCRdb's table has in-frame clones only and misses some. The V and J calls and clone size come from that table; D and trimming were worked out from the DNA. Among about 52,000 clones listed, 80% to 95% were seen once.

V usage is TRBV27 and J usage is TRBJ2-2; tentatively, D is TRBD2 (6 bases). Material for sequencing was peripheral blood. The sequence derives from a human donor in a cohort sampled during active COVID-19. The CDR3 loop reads CASRDRLEFGELFF. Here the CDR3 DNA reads TGTGCCAGCAGGGACCGACTAGAGTTCGGGGAGCTGTTTTTT.